The source of this T cell receptor (beta chain) is a study of cytomegalovirus exposure and HLA in healthy donors. Whole-study results and caveats: Upon later analysis, TCR association rates were observed to vary by HLA locus, being highest for DRB1 and lowest for HLA-C.

The V end was cut by 7 bases, the J end by 6 bases, with 6 bases between. Germline CDR1 reads SQVTM; CDR2 reads ANQGSEA. CDR3 length: 9 amino acids. About this clone: Its antigen is still unknown.

60 Vbeta and 13 Jbeta primers were used in PCR. How the authors handled the data: In a later analysis, 70 million to 80 million unique TCR beta chains included roughly 11 million shared by two or more donors. Profiled with immunoSEQ multiplex PCR; TCRdb holds only in-frame clones, not every one. D and trimming come from the DNA, and the V and J calls and clone size come from that table. Among under 200,000 clones listed, around 75% were seen once. This TCR derives from a human donor in good health. The chain recombines TRBV29-1 with TRBJ1-2; D not certain. Sample: PBMCs. CDR3 bases: TGCAGCGAGAGTAATGGCTACACCTTC. This sequence encodes CSESNGYTF.